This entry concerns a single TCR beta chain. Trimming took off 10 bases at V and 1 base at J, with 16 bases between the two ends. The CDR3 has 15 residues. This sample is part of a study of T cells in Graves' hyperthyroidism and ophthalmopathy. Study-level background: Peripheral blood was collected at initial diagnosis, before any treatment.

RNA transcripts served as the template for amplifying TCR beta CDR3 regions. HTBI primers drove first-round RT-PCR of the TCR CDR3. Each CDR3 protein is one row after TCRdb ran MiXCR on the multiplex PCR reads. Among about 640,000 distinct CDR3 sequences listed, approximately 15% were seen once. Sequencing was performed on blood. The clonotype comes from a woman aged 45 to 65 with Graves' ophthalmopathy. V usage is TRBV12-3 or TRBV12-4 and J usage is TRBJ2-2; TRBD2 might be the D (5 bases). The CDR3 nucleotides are TGTGCCACCAGAACCAGCGGACTGAACACCGGGGAGCTGTTTTTT. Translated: CATRTSGLNTGELFF.